One sample yielded the 12 T cell receptor beta chains listed below, sequenced in a study of T cell changes during pregnancy in multiple sclerosis. Sequencing used immunoSEQ multiplex PCR; TCRdb keeps in-frame clones, though not all of them. The repertoire holds 39,000 or so clones, with 85% to 95% as singletons. The sample in question was CD8+ T cells from peripheral blood mononuclear cells, obtained in the third trimester of pregnancy. The receptors come from a female donor with multiple sclerosis, enrolled in a pregnancy study.

The chain joins TRBV28 to TRBJ1-2; 11 bases match TRBD1. Germline V gives CDR1 MDHEN, CDR2 SYDVKM. This CDR3 has 16 residues. The ends lost 5 bases at V and 3 bases at J; junction bases unmatched: 8. The CDR3 DNA sequence: TGTGCCAGCAGTACCCGGACAGGGGGCATGGACTATGGCTACACCTTC. Translated: CASSTRTGGMDYGYTF.

DNA for the CDR3: TGCAGCGTTGAACTAGCGGGAGCCCCAGATACGCAGTATTTT. The encoded protein is CSVELAGAPDTQYF. This rearrangement joins TRBV29-1 to TRBJ2-3; TRBD2 aligns across 10 bases. The CDR3 loop spans 14 amino acids. The V gene's germline CDR1 is SQVTM and CDR2 ANQGSEA. V trimming: 2 bases; J trimming: 4 bases; junction bases outside the gene matches: 3.

This chain connects TRBV5-4 to TRBJ2-7, with TRBD2 matching 8 bases. Trimming at V came to 3 bases and at J to 4 bases, leaving 6 bases not matched to a gene. The CDR3 is made up of 14 amino acids. Germline V lookup: CDR1 SGHNT, CDR2 YYREEE (reference sequence). DNA of the CDR3: TGTGCCAGCAGCTCGGGTTTAGCGGGGTACGAGCAGTACTTC. This encodes CASSSGLAGYEQYF.

The table lists this clone with a count of one. This rearrangement joins TRBV27 to TRBJ2-1; 8 bases fit TRBD1. V lost 2 bases, J lost 6 bases, and 6 bases stayed unmatched. The CDR3 is made up of 15 amino acids. CDR1 is MNHEY, CDR2 SMNVEV, per germline (reference sequence). CDR3 amino acids: CASSLRTGLINEQFF. The CDR3 DNA is TGTGCCAGCAGTTTAAGGACAGGGCTTATCAATGAGCAGTTCTTC.

V is TRBV28 and J is TRBJ2-1; D is unresolved. V was pared by 6 bases and J by 10 bases, with 13 bases between. Germline CDR1 MDHEN, CDR2 SYDVKM. This CDR3 has 12 residues. The CDR3 reads CASSPVTQEQFF. In DNA form, the CDR3 reads TGTGCCAGCAGCCCCGTCACGCAGGAGCAGTTCTTC.

This clone was counted once. The chain couples TRBV7-2 to TRBJ2-2, with D possibly called TRBD1 or TRBD2 (5 bases each). Trimming removed 5 bases at V and 7 bases at J, with 11 bases between. The CDR3 length is 13 residues. Germline CDR1 is SGHTA and CDR2 is FQGNSA. The CDR3 sequence: CASSLGAGGELFF. The CDR3 DNA is TGTGCCAGCAGCCTAGGGGCGGGCGGGGAGCTGTTTTTT.

V gene TRBV15 combines with J gene TRBJ2-1, with TRBD2 as a possible D gene (6 bases). The germline V gene encodes CDR1 LNHNV and CDR2 YYDKDF (reference sequence). The length of the CDR3 is 13 residues. Trimming removed 2 bases at V and 5 bases at J, with 7 bases between. Here the CDR3 DNA reads TGTGCCACCAGCAGACGCGGGAACAATGAGCAGTTCTTC. Amino acid sequence: CATSRRGNNEQFF.

The chain recombines TRBV7-8 with TRBJ2-1, with 7 bases matching TRBD2. The CDR3 runs to 14 residues. From germline, CDR1 is SGHVS and CDR2 FQNEAQ. Unmatched junction bases numbered 4, after V lost 1 base and J lost 7 bases. The CDR3 protein is CASSLVGGGNEQFF. CDR3 DNA: TGTGCCAGCAGCTTAGTCGGCGGGGGAAATGAGCAGTTCTTC.

In DNA form, the CDR3 reads TGTGCCAGCAGTCACAGGGGCTCCTACAATGAGCAGTTCTTC. Protein product: CASSHRGSYNEQFF. This rearrangement joins TRBV28 to TRBJ2-1; 7 bases fit TRBD1. Germline CDR1 reads MDHEN; CDR2 reads SYDVKM. This CDR3 region has 14 residues. After removal of 5 bases from V and 0 bases from J, the junction contained 1 base not matched to a gene.

This chain uses TRBV7-9 with TRBJ2-7; TRBD2 matches 11 bases. This CDR3 spans 17 amino acids. The V segment lost 3 bases and the J segment 0 bases; nucleotides outside the gene matches: 7. The germline V gene encodes CDR1 SEHNR and CDR2 FQNEAQ (reference sequence). The CDR3 here is CASSFGDSGRASYEQYF. The CDR3, as DNA: TGTGCCAGCAGCTTCGGGGATAGCGGGAGGGCCTCCTACGAGCAGTACTTC. Together with reference TRBV7-9 and TRBJ2-7, the CDR3 gives the full variable domain: DTGVSQNPRHKITKRGQNVTFRCDPISEHNRLYWYRQTLGQGPEFLTYFQNEAQLEKSRLLSDRFSAERPKGSFSTLEIQRTEQGDSAMYLCASSFGDSGRASYEQYFGPGTRLTVT.

The chain is built from TRBV4-1 and TRBJ1-1, with 7 positions matching TRBD1. The CDR3 has 15 residues. Germline assignment: CDR1 MGHRA and CDR2 YSYEKL. V shed 2 bases, J shed 6 bases, and the junction held 9 bases outside the gene matches. CDR3: CASSQPGQWNSEAFF. CDR3 nucleotides: TGCGCCAGCAGCCAACCGGGACAGTGGAATTCTGAAGCTTTCTTT.

The CDR3 protein is CASSLTGANEKLFF. The CDR3 DNA sequence: TGTGCCAGCAGCTTGACGGGAGCTAATGAAAAACTGTTTTTT. V is TRBV7-6 and J is TRBJ1-4; D ambiguous. V was trimmed by 3 bases and J by 3 bases, leaving 8 bases between them. This CDR3 has 14 residues. Germline V gene lookup returns CDR1 SGHVS and CDR2 FNYEAQ.